This is a list of T cell receptor beta chains from one sample in a study of shared T cell receptors in the human thymus. Sequencing used immunoSEQ multiplex PCR; TCRdb keeps in-frame clones, though not all of them. Seen here are some 700,000 clones, 80% to 90% observed once, and the top ten hold about 0.0098%. These same data were also listed under a study on human thymus T cells.

The sample consisted of thymocytes. The receptor set was obtained from a girl under three years old with a congenital heart defect. The CDR3 runs from the conserved cysteine through the conserved F or W. The D gene is left open where the match is weak. The size field is filled for only some rows; it gives once, few, many or a size class.

J gene | D gene | V gene | clone size | CDR3 DNA | CDR3 protein
TRBJ2-2 | TRBD2 | TRBV14 | NA | TGTGCCAGCAGCCAAGAGGGCGGGGGGCGCGTGACCCCCGGGGAGCTGTTTTTT | CASSQEGGGRVTPGELFF
TRBJ2-7 | TRBD1 | TRBV7-2 | NA | TGTGCCAGCAGCTTAGCGACAGGGATCTCCTACGAGCAGTACTTC | CASSLATGISYEQYF
TRBJ2-5 | NA | TRBV30 | few | TGTGCCTGGAGTGTACAGGGAGAGACCCAGTACTTC | CAWSVQGETQYF
TRBJ1-6 | NA | TRBV19 | NA | TGTGCCAGTAGCCCGGACACGGACGACGTGAGCTCCTATAATTCACCCCTCCACTTT | CASSPDTDDVSSYNSPLHF
TRBJ2-7 | TRBD1 | TRBV9 | NA | TGTGCCAGCAGCGGGACAGGGGGAGGCTACGAGCAGTACTTC | CASSGTGGGYEQYF
TRBJ2-3 | NA | TRBV29-1 | NA | TGCAGCGTTGGGGCTGGGCTCGACACAGATACGCAGTATTTT | CSVGAGLDTDTQYF
TRBJ2-3 | TRBD1 | TRBV18 | NA | TGTGCCAGCTCGCTCAGTTTGTCAGGGGGTGGCACAGATACGCAGTATTTT | CASSLSLSGGGTDTQYF
TRBJ1-6 | NA | TRBV10-1 | NA | TGCGCCAGCAGTGAAACTCAGAGACACCAAAGCTCCTATAATTCACCCCTCCACTTT | CASSETQRHQSSYNSPLHF
TRBJ2-1 | NA | TRBV7-6 | NA | TGTGCCAGCAGCTTTTTCCCGGACAAAGGCAATGAGCAGTTCTTC | CASSFFPDKGNEQFF
TRBJ2-7 | NA | TRBV11-2 | NA | TGTGCCAGCGGTGAACCGGGCGAGCAGTACTTC | CASGEPGEQYF
TRBJ2-1 | TRBD2 | TRBV9 | NA | TGTGCCAGCAGCGTGGGACTAGCGACACGGGGAGAGCAGTTCTTC | CASSVGLATRGEQFF
TRBJ2-3 | TRBD2 | TRBV5-5 | NA | TGTGCCAGCAGCTCCCTCCTGACTAGCGGGGGAGGGGATACGCAGTATTTT | CASSSLLTSGGGDTQYF
TRBJ2-7 | TRBD1 | TRBV4-1 | NA | TGCGCCAGCAGTCATGACAGGGGGCCTTTCCCTTACGAGCAGTACTTC | CASSHDRGPFPYEQYF
TRBJ1-1 | NA | TRBV14 | once | TGTGCCAGCAGCCAAGATTTGAATGGACAGACCTTACACACTGAAGCTTTCTTT | CASSQDLNGQTLHTEAFF
TRBJ2-7 | TRBD1 | TRBV5-1 | once | TGCGCCAGCAGCTTGGATCTGGGACAGGGCTACGAGCAGTACTTC | CASSLDLGQGYEQYF
TRBJ2-1 | TRBD2 | TRBV15 | NA | TGTGCCACCAGCAGAGATATAGAGGCGGGGGGAGCGGAAGACAATGAGCAGTTCTTC | CATSRDIEAGGAEDNEQFF
TRBJ2-7 | NA | TRBV14 | NA | TGTGCCAGCAGCCCGGAGGTTAATGGTACCTACGAGCAGTACTTC | CASSPEVNGTYEQYF
TRBJ1-1 | NA | TRBV20-1 | NA | TGCAGCCCCGACACTGAAGCTTTCTTT | CSPDTEAFF
TRBJ1-5 | NA | TRBV27 | NA | TGTGCCAGCAGTGACTCCAATCAGCCCCAGCATTTT | CASSDSNQPQHF
TRBJ1-2 | NA | TRBV27 | once | TGTGCCAGCAGTGGATCACAGACAGGCAACTATGGCTACACCTTC | CASSGSQTGNYGYTF
TRBJ2-3 | NA | TRBV19 | few | TGTGCCAGTAGTATGGTACACAGTAGCACAGATACGCAGTATTTT | CASSMVHSSTDTQYF
TRBJ1-6 | TRBD1 | TRBV18 | few | TGTGCCAGCTCACCAGGACAGGGCCTCTCCTATAATTCACCCCTCCACTTT | CASSPGQGLSYNSPLHF
TRBJ1-2 | NA | TRBV19 | NA | TGTGCCAGTAGTATTCCTGGACAGAGATACTATGGCTACACCTTC | CASSIPGQRYYGYTF
TRBJ2-5 | TRBD1 | TRBV5-6 | NA | TGTGCCAGCAGCTTTGTTGGTCAACAGGGGTGGCAGTACTTC | CASSFVGQQGWQYF
TRBJ2-7 | NA | TRBV27 | NA | TGTGCCAGCAGTTTTTCGACACTCAGGTCCTACGAGCAGTACTTC | CASSFSTLRSYEQYF
TRBJ2-1 | TRBD2 | TRBV15 | NA | TGTGCCACCAGCAGAGATGGGGGACTAGCGGGGTACTGGAGCTCCTACAATGAGCAGTTCTTC | CATSRDGGLAGYWSSYNEQFF
TRBJ2-5 | TRBD2 | TRBV5-8 | NA | TGTGCCAGCAGCTTGGGCGGGGGGGCGAGAGAGACCCAGTACTTC | CASSLGGGARETQYF
TRBJ1-4 | NA | TRBV15 | NA | TGTGCCACCAGCAGAGTTAAAAAACTGTTTTTT | CATSRVKKLFF
TRBJ1-1 | NA | TRBV4-2 | NA | TGTGCCAGCAGCCCCGGACAGACGAACACTGAAGCTTTCTTT | CASSPGQTNTEAFF
TRBJ2-7 | TRBD1 | TRBV7-6 | few | TGTGCCAGCAGCTACGGGACAGGGCCATATCGACTGTACTTC | CASSYGTGPYRLYF
TRBJ2-1 | TRBD1 | TRBV27 | NA | TGTGCCAGCAGTTTATCGGACAGGACCCCGACTACCTACAATGAGCAGTTCTTC | CASSLSDRTPTTYNEQFF
TRBJ2-1 | NA | TRBV7-3 | NA | TGTGCCAGCAGCCCACGGGGGACCCAATACAATGAGCAGTTCTTC | CASSPRGTQYNEQFF
TRBJ2-2 | NA | TRBV4-1 | few | TGCGCCAGCAGCCAAGATCGGAGGACAGTCACCGGGGAGCTGTTTTTT | CASSQDRRTVTGELFF
TRBJ1-4 | TRBD1 | TRBV10-2 | NA | TGCGCCAGCAGCCAGGGACAGGGAATCGGTAGAGGTGAAAAACTGTTTTTT | CASSQGQGIGRGEKLFF
TRBJ2-7 | TRBD2 | TRBV9 | NA | TGTGCCAGCAGCCCGGGAGGGGACACCTACGAGCAGTACTTC | CASSPGGDTYEQYF
TRBJ2-4 | NA | TRBV2 | NA | TGTGCCAGCAGGAAGGACAGTCTAGCCAAAAACATTCAGTACTTC | CASRKDSLAKNIQYF
TRBJ2-1 | TRBD1 | TRBV5-1 | NA | TGCGCCAGCAGCTCAGACTTCCGGGACAGGGTAGACTATGAGCAGTTCTTC | CASSSDFRDRVDYEQFF